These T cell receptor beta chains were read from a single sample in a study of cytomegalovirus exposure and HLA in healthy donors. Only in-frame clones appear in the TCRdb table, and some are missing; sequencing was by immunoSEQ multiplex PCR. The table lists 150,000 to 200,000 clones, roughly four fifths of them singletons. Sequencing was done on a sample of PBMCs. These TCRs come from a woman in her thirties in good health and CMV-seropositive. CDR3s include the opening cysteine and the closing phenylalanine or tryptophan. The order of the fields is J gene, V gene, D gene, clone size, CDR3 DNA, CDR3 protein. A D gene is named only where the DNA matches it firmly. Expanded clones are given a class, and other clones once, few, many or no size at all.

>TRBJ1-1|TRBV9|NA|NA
TGTGCCAGCAGCGGAATCGGGACATACGGCGAAGCTTTCTTT
CASSGIGTYGEAFF
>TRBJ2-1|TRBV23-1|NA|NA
TGCGCCAGCAGTCAATCGGGTTGGCGGGTGTACAGCTCCTACAATGAGCAGTTCTTC
CASSQSGWRVYSSYNEQFF
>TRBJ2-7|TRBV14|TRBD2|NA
TGTGCCAGTAGCCAAGCGGGGGTGAGCTCCTACGAGCAGTACTTC
CASSQAGVSSYEQYF
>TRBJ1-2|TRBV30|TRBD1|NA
TGTGCCTGGAGAATGGACAGGGGATTATACTATGGCTACACCTTC
CAWRMDRGLYYGYTF
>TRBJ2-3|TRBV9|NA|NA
TGTGCCAGCAGCGTAACATTTACAGATACGCAGTATTTT
CASSVTFTDTQYF
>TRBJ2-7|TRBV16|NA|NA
TGTGCCAGCAGCCAAACAGCGGTCAACTACGAGCAGTACTTC
CASSQTAVNYEQYF
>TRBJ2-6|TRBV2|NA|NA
TGTGCCAGCAGTGCAGGGTCTGGGGCCAACGTCCTGACTTTC
CASSAGSGANVLTF
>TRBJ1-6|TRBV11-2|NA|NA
TGTGCCAGCAGCTTAATATCGGGCAGGAGGGGAGAATCACCCCTCCACTTT
CASSLISGRRGESPLHF
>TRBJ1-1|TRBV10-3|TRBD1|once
TGTGCCATCAGTGGACAGGGGGCGGGCACTGAAGCTTTCTTT
CAISGQGAGTEAFF
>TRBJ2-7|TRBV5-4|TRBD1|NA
TGTGCCAGCAGCTCGCGACAGGGGGTGGGCAGAACCTACGAGCAGTACTTC
CASSSRQGVGRTYEQYF
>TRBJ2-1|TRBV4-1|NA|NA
TGCGCCAGCCGACCGGAGGGGCTCACCTACAATGAGCAGTTCTTC
CASRPEGLTYNEQFF
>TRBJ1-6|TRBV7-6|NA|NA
TGTGCCAGCAGCTTAGTAGGCAGGGGAATAAATAATTCACCCCTCCACTTT
CASSLVGRGINNSPLHF
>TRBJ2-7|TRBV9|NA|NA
TGTGCCAGCAGCGTAGGCAGGGGTTCCTACGAGCAGTACTTC
CASSVGRGSYEQYF
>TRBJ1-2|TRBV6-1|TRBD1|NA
TGTGCCAGCAGTGAATGGGGGGACAGGGCAAGGGGCTACACCTTC
CASSEWGDRARGYTF
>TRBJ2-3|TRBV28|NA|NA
TGTGCCAGCAGGCTAAACGGGGATACGCAGTATTTT
CASRLNGDTQYF